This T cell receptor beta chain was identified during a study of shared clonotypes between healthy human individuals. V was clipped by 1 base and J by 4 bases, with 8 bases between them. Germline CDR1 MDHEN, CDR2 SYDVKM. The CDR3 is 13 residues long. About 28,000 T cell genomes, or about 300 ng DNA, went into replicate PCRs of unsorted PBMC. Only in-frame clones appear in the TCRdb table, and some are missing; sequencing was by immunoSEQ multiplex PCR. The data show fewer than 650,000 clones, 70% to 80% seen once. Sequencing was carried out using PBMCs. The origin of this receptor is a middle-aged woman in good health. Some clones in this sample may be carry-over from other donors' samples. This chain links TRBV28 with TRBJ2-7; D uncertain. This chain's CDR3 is CASSLSSGYEQYF. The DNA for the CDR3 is TGTGCCAGCAGTTTATCCTCCGGGTACGAGCAGTACTTC.